Presented here are 22 T cell receptor beta chains from one specimen sequenced in a study of T cells in Graves' hyperthyroidism and ophthalmopathy. Template material for amplifying TCR beta CDR3 regions consisted of RNA transcripts. An initial round of RT-PCR targeting the TCR CDR3 relied on the HTBI primer set. TCRdb itself ran the multiplex PCR reads through MiXCR, one entry per CDR3 protein. The table includes fewer than 400,000 distinct CDR3 sequences, roughly 14% detected once. Sequencing was done on a sample of blood. The source is a woman under 30 with Graves' hyperthyroidism that later progressed to Graves' ophthalmopathy.

The DNA for the CDR3 is TGTGCCAGCAGCGTAGCACAGAACAATGAGCAGTTCTTC. The encoded protein is CASSVAQNNEQFF. V is TRBV9 and J is TRBJ2-1; D gene uncertain. V was pared by 0 bases and J by 5 bases, with 6 bases between. This CDR3 comprises 13 residues. CDR1 and CDR2 from the germline V gene are SGDLS and YYNGEE.

The chain uses TRBV3-1 and TRBJ2-3; TRBD2 might be the D (5 bases). CDR1 and CDR2 (germline): LGHDT, YNNKEL (reference sequence). CDR3 length equals 12 residues. Trimming left V 4 bases short and J 4 bases short, with 6 bases between. CDR3 sequence: CASSRGPDTQYF. As DNA, the CDR3 is TGTGCCAGCAGCCGAGGGCCAGATACGCAGTATTTT.

Only a few counts were recorded for this clonotype. J is TRBJ2-3 and V is TRBV6-2 or TRBV6-3; 11 bases fit TRBD1. Germline V lookup: CDR1 MNHEY, CDR2 SVGEGT. V dropped 4 bases and J dropped 5; count of bases not matched to a gene: 8. The CDR3 covers 16 residues. The CDR3 loop is CASSSWTGGRRDTQYF. CDR3 nucleotide sequence: TGTGCCAGCAGTTCCTGGACAGGGGGCCGAAGAGATACGCAGTATTTT.

The chain uses TRBV9 and TRBJ2-6; D is undetermined. This CDR3 has 17 amino acids. The germline V gene encodes CDR1 SGDLS and CDR2 YYNGEE. The V end lost 0 bases, the J end lost 4 bases, and 14 bases lay between the germline ends. The CDR3 bases are TGTGCCAGCAGCGTAGTCCCAAGGGCCGCGGGGGCCAACGTCCTGACTTTC. This translates into CASSVVPRAAGANVLTF. Using reference TRBV9 and TRBJ2-6 for the parts outside the CDR3, the full variable domain is DSGVTQTPKHLITATGQRVTLRCSPRSGDLSVYWYQQSLDQGLQFLIQYYNGEERAKGNILERFSAQQFPDLHSELNLSSLELGDSALYFCASSVVPRAAGANVLTFGAGSRLTVL.

As concerns this clonotype: A much more abundant neighbour one base away suggests this may be a read error. The V gene is TRBV5-6, the J gene TRBJ1-2; D possibly corresponds to TRBD1 (6 bases). Germline V CDR1 and CDR2: SGHDT, YYEEEE. The CDR3 runs to 15 residues. The CDR3 loop reads CASSLISWGLYGCTF. The CDR3 DNA sequence: TGTGCCAGCAGCTTGATCTCCTGGGGGCTCTATGGCTGCACCTTC.

About this clonotype itself: This clone may be a read error of a much larger clone one base away. The gene calls are TRBV28 and TRBJ2-1; TRBD2 is a possible D gene (6 bases). This CDR3 spans 15 amino acids. The germline CDR1 and CDR2 sequences are MDHEN and SYDVKM. The CDR3 DNA sequence: TGTGCCAGCAGTCTAGCAAGGGACTTTGGGGGTGAGCGGTTCTTC. This translates into CASSLARDFGGERFF.

At least ten counts were recorded for this clonotype. J is TRBJ1-6 and V is TRBV28; the D is unclear. CDR3 size: 18 residues. The V end was cut by 9 bases, the J end by 5 bases, with 26 bases between. Germline loops: CDR1 MDHEN, CDR2 SYDVKM. The CDR3 DNA follows: TGTGCCAGTATAGGCGTAAGGTCGAGAACCCAAAATAATTCACCCCTCCACTTT. It is translated as CASIGVRSRTQNNSPLHF.

This clonotype has ten or more counts. The rearrangement links TRBV28 to TRBJ2-7; 7 nucleotides match TRBD1. This CDR3 region has 15 residues. The germline gives CDR1 MDHEN, CDR2 SYDVKM. V was pared by 4 bases and J by 3 bases, with 9 bases of the junction left unmatched. CDR3 in DNA: TGTGCCAGCAGTTATCCCAACAGGGGCCACTACGAGCAGTACTTC. Translated: CASSYPNRGHYEQYF.

This clonotype was seen many times. The V and J genes are TRBV5-1 and TRBJ2-7; D possibly corresponds to TRBD1 (5 bases). Germline CDR1 is SGHRS and CDR2 is YFSETQ. There are 14 residues in the CDR3. V was shortened by 4 bases and J by 4 bases, with 15 bases between the two germline ends. The CDR3 protein is CASSRLGADYEQYF. The CDR3 DNA reads as TGCGCCAGCAGCCGGCTAGGGGCGGATTACGAGCAGTACTTC.

The chain joins TRBV5-1 to TRBJ1-5, with TRBD1 matching over 7 bases. The germline V gene has CDR1 SGHRS and CDR2 YFSETQ. The CDR3 totals 15 residues. V lost 0 bases and J lost 9; bases outside the gene matches: 9. The CDR3 DNA is TGCGCCAGCAGCTTGGGCGGACAGGAGGGGGGGCCCCAGCATTTT. The encoded protein is CASSLGGQEGGPQHF. The whole variable domain, remainder taken from reference TRBV5-1 and TRBJ1-5, is KAGVTQTPRYLIKTRGQQVTLSCSPISGHRSVSWYQQTPGQGLQFLFEYFSETQRNKGNFPGRFSGRQFSNSRSEMNVSTLELGDSALYLCASSLGGQEGGPQHFGDGTRLSIL.

At least ten counts were recorded for this clonotype. The genes are TRBV6-1 and TRBJ1-6; 8 bases fit TRBD1. The germline V gene has CDR1 MNHNS and CDR2 SASEGT. Trimming took 7 bases from V and 8 from J; bases not matched to a gene: 7. The CDR3 has 14 residues. Here the CDR3 DNA reads TGTGCCAGCACTATCGGACAGGGTCATTCACCCCTCCACTTT. Protein sequence: CASTIGQGHSPLHF.

This clonotype has more than one count but fewer than ten. V usage is TRBV9 and J usage is TRBJ2-1, with 8 bases that match TRBD2. The CDR3 loop spans 15 amino acids. The germline V gene has CDR1 SGDLS and CDR2 YYNGEE. With V trimmed by 4 bases and J by 6 bases, 9 bases remained unmatched. CDR3 region: CASSPQGLAINEQFF. CDR3 sequence (DNA): TGTGCCAGCAGCCCCCAAGGACTAGCCATCAATGAGCAGTTCTTC.

V is TRBV15 and J is TRBJ2-7; a possible D gene is TRBD2 (6 bases). The V and J ends lost 0 bases and 7 bases respectively, with 10 bases between them. The germline V gene encodes CDR1 LNHNV and CDR2 YYDKDF (reference sequence). This CDR3 comprises 13 residues. The CDR3 region has the DNA TGTGCCACCAGCAGAGATCAGGCGGGGGAGCAGTACTTC. It translates to CATSRDQAGEQYF.

This clonotype was seen only a few times. The chain employs TRBV7-8 and TRBJ2-7; TRBD1 aligns across 10 bases. Unmatched junction bases numbered 11, after V lost 6 bases and J lost 3 bases. CDR3 length: 16 residues. Germline V lookup: CDR1 SGHVS, CDR2 FQNEAQ. CDR3 sequence reads: CASSSGTGAQIYEQYF. Here the CDR3 DNA reads TGTGCCAGCAGTTCCGGGACAGGGGCCCAAATCTACGAGCAGTACTTC.

The chain is built from TRBV6-6 and TRBJ2-1; D uncertain. This CDR3 is built from 12 residues. The ends were cut back, 0 bases at V and 8 bases at J, with 5 bases in the middle. CDR1 is MNHNY, CDR2 SVGAGI, per germline (reference sequence). In DNA form, the CDR3 reads TGTGCCAGCAGTTACTCGATGTATGAGCAGTTCTTC. It is translated as CASSYSMYEQFF.

This clonotype has at least ten counts. V gene TRBV15 combines with J gene TRBJ1-6; tentative D call: TRBD1 (5 bases). V was clipped by 0 bases and J by 7 bases, with 19 bases between them. The CDR3 contains 18 residues. Germline V CDR1 and CDR2: LNHNV, YYDKDF (reference sequence). The CDR3 is CATSRDWGGRVRNSPLHF. In nucleotides, the CDR3 is TGTGCCACCAGCAGAGATTGGGGCGGCAGGGTTAGAAATTCACCCCTCCACTTT.

Many counts were recorded for this clonotype. J is TRBJ1-1 and V is TRBV6-5, with D possibly TRBD1 on 5 matching bases. Germline V lookup: CDR1 MNHEY, CDR2 SVGAGI. The CDR3 consists of 16 residues. V lost 0 bases, J lost 0 bases, and 11 bases lay in between. CDR3 nucleotides: TGTGCCAGCAGTTACTCCTCGACAGAGATGAACACTGAAGCTTTCTTT. Translating it yields CASSYSSTEMNTEAFF.

This clonotype was observed a few times. The germline gene is not matched at one end of the junction; a read error may be the cause. The rearrangement uses TRBV7-2 and TRBJ2-3, with 10 nucleotides matching TRBD2. Per germline, CDR1 SGHTA and CDR2 FQGNSA. The CDR3 runs to 16 residues. The DNA for the CDR3 is TGTGCCAGCAGCTTAGATAGCGGGAGGTTCACACATACGCAGTATTTT. It codes for CASSLDSGRFTHTQYF.

Many counts were recorded for this clonotype. This rearrangement joins TRBV15 to TRBJ1-2; no reliable D call. The CDR3 runs 13 residues. Trimming shortened V by 0 bases and J by 6 bases, and 8 bases separated the two germline ends. Germline-derived CDR1 and CDR2 are LNHNV and YYDKDF (reference sequence). CDR3 amino acids: CATSRDWSDGYTF. DNA for the CDR3: TGTGCCACCAGCAGAGATTGGTCCGATGGCTACACCTTC.

This clonotype was observed many times. The chain is built from TRBV7-8 and TRBJ2-7; 8 bases line up with TRBD1. V dropped 5 bases and J dropped 5; count of bases not matched to a gene: 8. The germline V gene encodes CDR1 SGHVS and CDR2 FQNEAQ. The CDR3 runs 14 residues. Here the CDR3 DNA reads TGTGCCAGCAGCACCCGGACAGGGCCCGACGAGCAGTACTTC. As protein: CASSTRTGPDEQYF.

This clonotype has just a few counts. The rearrangement joins TRBV27 to TRBJ1-3; maybe TRBD1 (6 bases). CDR1 and CDR2 (germline): MNHEY, SMNVEV (reference sequence). The CDR3 contains 15 residues. The ends were cut back, 2 bases at V and 2 bases at J, with 10 bases in the middle. The CDR3 region is CASSLRGAPGNTIYF. The CDR3 nucleotides read TGTGCCAGCAGTTTAAGGGGGGCTCCTGGAAACACCATATATTTT.

This chain links TRBV27 with TRBJ2-1, with TRBD1 matching over 7 bases. CDR3 length equals 13 residues. Germline trimming cut 7 bases from V and 9 bases from J; bases unmatched to any gene: 9. Germline values: CDR1 MNHEY, CDR2 SMNVEV (reference sequence). The CDR3 spells CASTLTGASEQFF. The CDR3 DNA is TGTGCCAGCACCCTCACAGGGGCTAGTGAGCAGTTCTTC.